What follows is one TCR beta chain and its context. PCR amplification relied on 60 Vbeta primers (plus 13 Jbeta primers). TCRdb keeps only in-frame clones here, not all; method: immunoSEQ multiplex PCR. The data show 130,000 or so clones, approximately 8.6% seen once. The sample is drawn from a study of cytomegalovirus exposure and HLA in healthy donors. Germline V gene sequence: CDR1 MNHEY, CDR2 SVGAGI. CDR3 size: 13 residues. The V end was cut by 9 bases, the J end by 5 bases, with 13 bases between. The sequence was collected from a woman aged 35 to 49 in good health and CMV-seropositive. This chain links TRBV6-5 with TRBJ2-2, with D unclear. The sample was PBMCs. CDR3 sequence (DNA): TGTGCCAGAAGTCCTTACAGAACCGGGGAGCTGTTTTTT. Translating gives CARSPYRTGELFF.